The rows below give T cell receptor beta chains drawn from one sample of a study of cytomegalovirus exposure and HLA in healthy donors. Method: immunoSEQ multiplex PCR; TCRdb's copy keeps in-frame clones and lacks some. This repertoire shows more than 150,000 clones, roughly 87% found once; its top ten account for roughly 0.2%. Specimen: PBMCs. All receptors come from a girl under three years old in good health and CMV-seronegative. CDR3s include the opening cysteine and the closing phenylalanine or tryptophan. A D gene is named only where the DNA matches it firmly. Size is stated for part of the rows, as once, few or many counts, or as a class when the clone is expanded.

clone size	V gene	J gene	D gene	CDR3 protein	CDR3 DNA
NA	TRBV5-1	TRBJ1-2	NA	CASSLESGQGYTF	TGCGCCAGCAGCTTGGAGTCAGGACAAGGCTACACCTTC
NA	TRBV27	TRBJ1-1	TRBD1	CASSTSTLHRGNTEAFF	TGTGCCAGCAGTACCTCCACCCTCCACAGGGGTAACACTGAAGCTTTCTTT
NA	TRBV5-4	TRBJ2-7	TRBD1	CASRIDRGAYEQYF	TGTGCCAGCAGGATAGACAGGGGGGCCTACGAGCAGTACTTC
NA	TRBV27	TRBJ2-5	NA	CASSPLRGGQETQYF	TGTGCCAGCAGTCCCCTCAGGGGCGGGCAAGAGACCCAGTACTTC
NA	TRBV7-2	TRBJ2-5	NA	CASSLARVQETQYF	TGTGCCAGCAGCTTAGCGCGAGTCCAAGAGACCCAGTACTTC
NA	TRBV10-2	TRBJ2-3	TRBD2	CASSDWLAGSTGTDTQYF	TGCGCCAGCAGTGACTGGCTAGCGGGGTCCACTGGGACAGATACGCAGTATTTT
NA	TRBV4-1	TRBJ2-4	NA	CASSQEVDAEDWLGKNIQYF	TGCGCCAGCAGCCAAGAGGTAGACGCGGAGGACTGGTTAGGGAAAAACATTCAGTACTTC
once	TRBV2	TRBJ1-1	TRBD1	CASRSTGTGGTEAFF	TGTGCCAGCAGGTCCACCGGGACAGGGGGTACTGAAGCTTTCTTT
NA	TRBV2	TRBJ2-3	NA	CASSVTGWSTDTQYF	TGTGCCAGCAGTGTGACTGGGTGGAGCACAGATACGCAGTATTTT
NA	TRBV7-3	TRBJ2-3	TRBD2	CASSLNLAGASDTQYF	TGTGCCAGCAGCTTAAACCTAGCGGGAGCGTCAGATACGCAGTATTTT
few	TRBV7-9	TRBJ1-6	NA	CASSLRTESPLHF	TGTGCCAGCAGCCTGAGGACAGAATCACCCCTCCACTTT
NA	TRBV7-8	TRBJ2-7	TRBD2	CASSLQTSSDEQYF	TGTGCCAGCAGCCTACAGACTAGCAGCGACGAGCAGTACTTC
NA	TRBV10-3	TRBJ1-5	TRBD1	CAISVQGANQPQHF	TGTGCCATCAGTGTGCAGGGGGCCAATCAGCCCCAGCATTTT
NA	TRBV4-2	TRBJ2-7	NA	CASSQDRRGPSEQYF	TGTGCCAGCAGCCAAGATCGGCGGGGGCCCTCGGAGCAGTACTTC
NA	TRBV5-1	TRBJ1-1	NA	CASSLNTDLTEAFF	TGCGCCAGCAGCTTGAATACAGATCTCACTGAAGCTTTCTTT
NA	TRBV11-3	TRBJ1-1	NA	CASSKGGGYEAFF	TGTGCCAGCAGCAAAGGGGGGGGGTATGAAGCTTTCTTT
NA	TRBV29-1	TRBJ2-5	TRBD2	CSANPGGQETQYF	TGCAGCGCCAACCCGGGGGGCCAAGAGACCCAGTACTTC
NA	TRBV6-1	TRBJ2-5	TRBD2	CASRLTSGRGGTQYF	TGTGCCAGCAGGCTGACTAGCGGGAGAGGAGGGACCCAGTACTTC
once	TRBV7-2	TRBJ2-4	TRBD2	CASSLVGPSGSYIQYF	TGTGCCAGCAGCTTAGTGGGACCTAGCGGGAGTTACATTCAGTACTTC
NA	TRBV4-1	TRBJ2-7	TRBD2	CASSHDSGGTLMEQYF	TGCGCCAGCAGCCACGATAGCGGGGGGACACTAATGGAGCAGTACTTC
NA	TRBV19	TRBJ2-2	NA	CASSIEANTGKLFF	TGTGCCAGTAGTATAGAGGCGAACACCGGGAAGCTGTTTTTT
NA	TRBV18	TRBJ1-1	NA	CASSPTGSETEAFF	TGTGCCAGCTCGCCTACAGGGTCTGAAACTGAAGCTTTCTTT
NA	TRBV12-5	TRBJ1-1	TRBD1	CASGPGGTEAFF	TGTGCTAGTGGTCCAGGGGGCACTGAAGCTTTCTTT
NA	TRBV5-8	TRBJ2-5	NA	CASSLGLRGIQETQYF	TGTGCCAGCAGCTTGGGACTTCGAGGGATACAAGAGACCCAGTACTTC
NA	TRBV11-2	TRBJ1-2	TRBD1	CASSRTGGAGYTF	TGTGCCAGCAGCCGGACAGGGGGCGCCGGCTACACCTTC
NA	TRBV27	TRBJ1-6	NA	CASSVTSRGSPLHF	TGTGCCAGCAGTGTGACCTCCCGAGGTTCACCCCTCCACTTT
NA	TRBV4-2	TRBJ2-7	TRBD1	CASRSDRGRIYEQYF	TGTGCCAGCAGATCCGACAGGGGAAGGATCTACGAGCAGTACTTC
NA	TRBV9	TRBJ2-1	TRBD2	CASTPGTSDYNEQFF	TGTGCCAGCACTCCCGGGACTAGCGACTACAATGAGCAGTTCTTC
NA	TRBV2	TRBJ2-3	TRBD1	CASSVGGEAPRNTDTQYF	TGCGCCAGCAGTGTAGGGGGCGAGGCACCCAGGAACACAGATACGCAGTATTTT
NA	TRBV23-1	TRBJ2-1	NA	CASRQAPEEQFF	TGCGCCAGCAGACAGGCCCCCGAGGAGCAGTTCTTC
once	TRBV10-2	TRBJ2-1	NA	CASGGRNSYNEQFF	TGCGCCAGCGGGGGGAGAAACTCCTACAATGAGCAGTTCTTC
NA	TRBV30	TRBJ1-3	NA	CAWGPGLNSGNTIYF	TGTGCCTGGGGCCCGGGACTCAACTCTGGAAACACCATATATTTT
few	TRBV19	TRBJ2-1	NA	CASIRNNEQFF	TGTGCCAGTATCAGGAACAATGAGCAGTTCTTC
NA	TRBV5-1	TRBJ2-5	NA	CASTDRLVETQYF	TGCGCCAGCACGGACAGACTTGTAGAGACCCAGTACTTC
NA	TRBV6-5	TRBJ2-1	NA	CASTTGTFGEQFF	TGTGCCAGCACCACCGGGACTTTTGGGGAGCAGTTCTTC
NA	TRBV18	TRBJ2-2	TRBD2	CASSPPIGGRTGELFF	TGTGCCAGCTCACCACCGATTGGCGGGAGGACCGGGGAGCTGTTTTTT
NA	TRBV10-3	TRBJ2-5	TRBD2	CAISDGRAGGPPQYF	TGTGCCATCAGTGATGGACGGGCGGGGGGGCCCCCCCAGTACTTC
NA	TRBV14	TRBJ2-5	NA	CASSPGRATGLQETQYF	TGTGCCAGCAGCCCGGGTCGAGCTACAGGGCTCCAAGAGACCCAGTACTTC
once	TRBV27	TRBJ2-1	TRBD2	CASSLSTARLADNEQFF	TGTGCCAGCAGTTTATCGACCGCCCGGCTAGCGGACAATGAGCAGTTCTTC
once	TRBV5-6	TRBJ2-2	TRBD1	CASSFPGQGAGELFF	TGTGCCAGCAGCTTTCCGGGACAGGGAGCCGGGGAGCTGTTTTTT
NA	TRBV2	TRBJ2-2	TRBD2	CASSDEGLAGGNTGELFF	TGTGCCAGCAGTGATGAAGGACTAGCGGGGGGAAACACCGGGGAGCTGTTTTTT
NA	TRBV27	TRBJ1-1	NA	CASNRQGQNTEAFF	TGTGCCAGCAACCGGCAGGGACAGAACACTGAAGCTTTCTTT
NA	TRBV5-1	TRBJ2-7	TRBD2	CASRGSGGHYEQYF	TGCGCCAGCAGGGGCTCGGGGGGGCACTACGAGCAGTACTTC
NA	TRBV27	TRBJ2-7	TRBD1	CASSGTSGQGLYEQYF	TGTGCCAGCAGTGGAACGTCGGGACAGGGACTGTACGAGCAGTACTTC
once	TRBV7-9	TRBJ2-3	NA	CASSSPTTDSPSTDTQYF	TGTGCCAGCAGCTCCCCTACCACGGACTCGCCAAGCACAGATACGCAGTATTTT
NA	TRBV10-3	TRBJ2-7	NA	CAISVGQEDEQYF	TGTGCCATCAGTGTTGGTCAGGAAGACGAGCAGTACTTC
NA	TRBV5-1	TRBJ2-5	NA	CASSLVPDQETQYF	TGCGCCAGCAGCTTGGTGCCAGACCAAGAGACCCAGTACTTC
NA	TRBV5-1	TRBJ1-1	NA	CASSLGVNTEAFF	TGCGCCAGCAGCCTAGGGGTCAACACTGAAGCTTTCTTT
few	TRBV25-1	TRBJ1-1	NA	CASSLGRGSEAFF	TGTGCCAGCAGTCTCGGGCGGGGCTCTGAAGCTTTCTTT
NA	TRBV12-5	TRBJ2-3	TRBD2	CASGLVLGLAGGSSTDTQYF	TGTGCTAGTGGTTTGGTCCTGGGGCTAGCGGGGGGGTCTAGCACAGATACGCAGTATTTT
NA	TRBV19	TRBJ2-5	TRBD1	CASSIHRTGSTAWETQYF	TGTGCCAGTAGTATTCACCGGACAGGGTCAACCGCCTGGGAGACCCAGTACTTC
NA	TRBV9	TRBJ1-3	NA	CASSVSSSSGNTIYF	TGTGCCAGCAGCGTATCTAGTAGCTCTGGAAACACCATATATTTT
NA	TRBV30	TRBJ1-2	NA	CAWSSSYGYTF	TGTGCCTGGAGTAGTAGCTATGGCTACACCTTC
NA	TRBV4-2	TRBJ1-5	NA	CASSQGGDQPQHF	TGTGCCAGCAGCCAAGGGGGGGATCAGCCCCAGCATTTT
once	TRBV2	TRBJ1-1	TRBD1	CASRDPGQGTTEAFF	TGTGCCAGCAGAGACCCGGGACAGGGGACCACTGAAGCTTTCTTT
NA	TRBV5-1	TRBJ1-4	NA	CASRVLIGGGTMANEKLFF	TGCGCCAGCAGGGTACTTATCGGGGGGGGGACCATGGCGAATGAAAAACTGTTTTTT
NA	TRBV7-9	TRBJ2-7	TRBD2	CASSGRTSGSSDNEQYF	TGTGCCAGCAGCGGCCGGACTAGCGGGAGTTCTGACAACGAGCAGTACTTC
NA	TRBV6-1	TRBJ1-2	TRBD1	CASSEVGQAYGYTF	TGTGCCAGCAGTGAAGTTGGACAGGCGTATGGCTACACCTTC
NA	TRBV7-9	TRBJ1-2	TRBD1	CASSLGTGETGYTF	TGTGCCAGCAGCCTAGGGACAGGGGAAACGGGCTACACCTTC
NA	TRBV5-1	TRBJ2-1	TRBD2	CASRVVAGTYNEQFF	TGCGCCAGCAGGGTGGTAGCGGGAACCTACAATGAGCAGTTCTTC